The 25 T cell receptor beta chains presented below share a single source sample, sequenced in a study of blood T cell repertoires in COVID-19. The data were produced by immunoSEQ multiplex PCR, yet TCRdb's version contains in-frame clones alone and is incomplete. The repertoire holds more than 150,000 clones, with about nine tenths as singletons. Sequencing was done on a sample of PBMCs or T cells enriched from blood (not recorded which). The receptors come from a woman aged 25 to 39 who had recovered from COVID-19.

The gene calls are TRBV19 and TRBJ1-5, with D unresolved. From germline, CDR1 is LNHDA and CDR2 SQIVND (reference sequence). The CDR3 runs 12 residues. The V gene lost 3 bases and the J gene lost 11 bases, with 11 bases spanning the gap. CDR3 coding DNA: TGTGCCAGTAGTATCCCGGGAAGGGCCCAGCATTTT. Residues: CASSIPGRAQHF.

The CDR3 here is CASSFDRGAKNIQYF. CDR3 sequence (DNA): TGTGCCAGCAGCTTTGACAGGGGAGCCAAAAACATTCAGTACTTC. The chain employs TRBV11-2 and TRBJ2-4; 8 bases are a match to TRBD1. The CDR3 runs to 15 residues. CDR1 SGHAT and CDR2 FQNNGV come from the germline V gene. The J segment lost 0 bases and the V segment lost 3 bases, leaving 1 base of the junction unmatched.

This clone was observed many times. The chain employs TRBV11-3 and TRBJ1-2; 7 nucleotides line up with TRBD1. The germline V gene encodes CDR1 SGHNT and CDR2 YENEEA. V lost 4 bases, J lost 1 base, and 6 bases stayed unmatched. The CDR3 extends over 15 amino acids. CDR3 nucleotide sequence: TGTGCCAGCAGCTCGGACAGGAAAGATAACTATGGCTACACCTTC. Amino acids: CASSSDRKDNYGYTF.

In DNA form, the CDR3 reads TGTGCCACCAGTCAGGGCCGCGAGCAGTACTTC. Residues: CATSQGREQYF. V is TRBV24-1 and J is TRBJ2-7, with D possibly being TRBD1 (5 bases). This CDR3 region has 11 residues. In germline, CDR1 is KGHDR, CDR2 SFDVKD. Trimming pared 6 bases from V and 6 bases from J, leaving 8 bases between.

The chain is built from TRBV19 and TRBJ2-1; D is possibly TRBD1 (6 bases). V gave up 6 bases and J gave up 0 bases, with 12 bases separating them. Germline CDR1 reads LNHDA; CDR2 reads SQIVND (reference sequence). The CDR3 has 15 amino acids. CDR3 protein: CASRPGQASYNEQFF. In DNA, the CDR3 is TGTGCCAGTAGACCGGGACAAGCCTCCTACAATGAGCAGTTCTTC. The full variable domain, completed using reference TRBV19 and TRBJ2-1, is DGGITQSPKYLFRKEGQNVTLSCEQNLNHDAMYWYRQDPGQGLRLIYYSQIVNDFQKGDIAEGYSVSREKKESFPLTVTSAQKNPTAFYLCASRPGQASYNEQFFGPGTRLTVL.

The chain recombines TRBV5-4 with TRBJ2-2; tentative D call: TRBD2 (6 bases). The CDR3 has 16 amino acids. V dropped 0 bases and J dropped 4 bases, with 13 bases sitting between them. Germline CDR1 SGHNT, CDR2 YYREEE (reference sequence). CDR3: CASSLGQRRGTGELFF. DNA of the CDR3: TGTGCCAGCAGCTTGGGACAGAGGCGGGGCACCGGGGAGCTGTTTTTT.

CDR3 loop: CSVARGGQGETGELFF. DNA for the CDR3: TGCAGCGTCGCCAGGGGGGGACAGGGCGAAACCGGGGAGCTGTTTTTT. V is TRBV29-1 and J is TRBJ2-2; 9 nucleotides match TRBD1. After removal of 6 bases from V and 5 bases from J, the junction contained 13 bases not matched to a gene. The germline V gene encodes CDR1 SQVTM and CDR2 ANQGSEA. CDR3 length: 16 residues.

The chain combines TRBV5-6 with TRBJ2-7; 10 bases align to TRBD1. Losses at the gene ends were 0 bases for V and 4 bases for J; bases not matched to a gene: 7. This CDR3 comprises 16 residues. The V gene's germline CDR1 is SGHDT and CDR2 YYEEEE. This CDR3 is CASSLDTGTGAYEQYF. In DNA form, the CDR3 reads TGTGCCAGCAGCTTGGACACCGGGACAGGGGCGTACGAGCAGTACTTC. The complete variable domain, with remaining parts taken from reference TRBV5-6 and TRBJ2-7, reads DAGVTQSPTHLIKTRGQQVTLRCSPKSGHDTVSWYQQALGQGPQFIFQYYEEEERQRGNFPDRFSGHQFPNYSSELNVNALLLGDSALYLCASSLDTGTGAYEQYFGPGTRLTVT.

The table lists this clone with a count of one. CDR3 in amino acids: CAWSVPQGGGNTIYF. The CDR3 bases are TGTGCCTGGAGTGTACCGCAGGGTGGAGGAAACACCATATATTTT. This sequence joins TRBV30 and TRBJ1-3; D may be TRBD1 (5 bases). Germline V CDR1 and CDR2: GTSNPN, SVGIG (reference sequence). V lost 0 bases and J lost 4, with 13 bases in between. This CDR3 has 15 residues.

V usage is TRBV7-9 and J usage is TRBJ2-7; 12 positions match TRBD1. Germline V gene data show CDR1 as SEHNR and CDR2 as FQNEAQ (reference sequence). There are 15 residues in the CDR3. Trimming at V came to 7 bases and at J to 4 bases, leaving 8 bases not matched to a gene. CDR3 residues: CASTYWGQGAYEQYF. CDR3 DNA: TGTGCCAGCACCTACTGGGGACAGGGGGCTTACGAGCAGTACTTC.

In this sample, this clone turned up a few times. The chain carries TRBV11-2 and TRBJ1-1; D gene unclear. The CDR3 runs 15 residues. V was trimmed by 0 bases and J by 4 bases, leaving 12 bases between them. Per the germline V gene, CDR1 is SGHAT and CDR2 is FQNNGV. The CDR3 bases are TGTGCCAGCAGCTTAGAGGCCAACTACCCCACTGAAGCTTTCTTT. This sequence encodes CASSLEANYPTEAFF.

This chain connects TRBV7-9 to TRBJ2-4, with 7 positions matching TRBD1. The ends lost 5 bases at V and 1 base at J; junction bases unmatched: 11. This CDR3 has 17 residues. The germline V gene has CDR1 SEHNR and CDR2 FQNEAQ (reference sequence). The CDR3 nucleotides read TGTGCCAGCAGCACCCTGTTGACGGGACAGGCCAAAAACATTCAGTACTTC. It encodes CASSTLLTGQAKNIQYF.

The CDR3, as DNA: TGTGCCAGTAGTACAGGGTCTCGCGACCAGCAGTTCTTC. This encodes CASSTGSRDQQFF. The chain employs TRBV19 and TRBJ2-1; a weak D match, TRBD1 (5 bases). Germline-derived CDR1 and CDR2 are LNHDA and SQIVND (reference sequence). V was trimmed by 4 bases and J by 11 bases, leaving 15 bases between them. This CDR3 has 13 residues.

The rearrangement uses TRBV5-8 and TRBJ1-6; D is ambiguous. V was clipped by 1 base and J by 14 bases, with 13 bases between them. The CDR3 extends over 13 amino acids. CDR1 is SGHTS and CDR2 is YDEGEE in the germline V gene. The CDR3 bases are TGTGCCAGCAGCTTGACGGGGAAAGACACCCTCCACTTT. Translated: CASSLTGKDTLHF.

The rearrangement uses TRBV6-2 or TRBV6-3 and TRBJ1-2; a weak D match, TRBD1 (5 bases). Germline CDR1 and CDR2: MNHEY and SVGEGT. This CDR3 comprises 14 residues. V shed 2 bases and J shed 7 bases, with 14 bases lying between them. CDR3 nucleotide sequence: TGTGCCAGCAGTTACACGTACAGGTGGAGTGGCTACACCTTC. This encodes CASSYTYRWSGYTF.

This chain uses TRBV6-5 with TRBJ2-1; D unclear. This CDR3 region has 15 residues. Germline V gives CDR1 MNHEY, CDR2 SVGAGI. Trimming cost V 5 bases and J 4 bases, with 15 bases left between them. In nucleotides, the CDR3 is TGTGCCAGCAGTCAAAGTTCAACGCGGTACAATGAGCAGTTCTTC. Protein product: CASSQSSTRYNEQFF.

The chain carries TRBV25-1 and TRBJ2-2; a weak D match, TRBD1 (6 bases). V dropped 8 bases and J dropped 1 base, with 11 bases sitting between them. The CDR3 sequence is 14 residues long. Germline CDR1 reads MGHDK; CDR2 reads SYGVNS. CDR3 sequence reads: CASGEQGNTGELFF. The CDR3 DNA follows: TGTGCCAGCGGAGAACAGGGGAACACCGGGGAGCTGTTTTTT.

The gene calls are TRBV27 and TRBJ2-6, with D tentatively TRBD2 (6 bases). Per germline, CDR1 MNHEY and CDR2 SMNVEV (reference sequence). Trimming removed 6 bases at V and 1 base at J, with 22 bases between. This CDR3 is 19 amino acids long. Here the CDR3 DNA reads TGTGCCAGCAGAACCAGGCGGGGACTCCAAGGTTCTGGGGCCAACGTCCTGACTTTC. Translated: CASRTRRGLQGSGANVLTF. Filled out from reference TRBV27 and TRBJ2-6, the complete variable domain reads EAQVTQNPRYLITVTGKKLTVTCSQNMNHEYMSWYRQDPGLGLRQIYYSMNVEVTDKGDVPEGYKVSRKEKRNFPLILESPSPNQTSLYFCASRTRRGLQGSGANVLTFGAGSRLTVL.

This clone was counted many times. The rearrangement links TRBV14 to TRBJ2-7; 10 bases line up with TRBD1. CDR1 is SGHDN and CDR2 is FVKESK in the germline V gene. This CDR3 has 13 residues. The ends lost 4 bases at V and 6 bases at J; junction bases unmatched: 3. This CDR3 reads CASSRQGAGEQYF. In DNA, the CDR3 is TGTGCCAGCAGCCGACAGGGGGCTGGCGAGCAGTACTTC.

The J gene is TRBJ2-6, the V gene TRBV5-1; 7 bases are shared with TRBD1. Germline CDR1 is SGHRS and CDR2 is YFSETQ. V lost 6 bases and J lost 0; bases outside the gene matches: 6. The CDR3 is 16 residues long. The CDR3: CASTLGTDSGANVLTF. The CDR3 DNA reads as TGCGCCAGCACCCTAGGGACAGACTCTGGGGCCAACGTCCTGACTTTC.

This clone was recorded a few times. The chain combines TRBV11-2 with TRBJ1-3; the D is unclear. CDR1 and CDR2 (germline): SGHAT, FQNNGV. This CDR3 has 15 residues. Trimming took 0 bases from V and 1 from J, leaving 7 bases between them. The CDR3 here is CASSLDGASGNTIYF. The CDR3 nucleotides read TGTGCCAGCAGCTTAGACGGTGCTTCTGGAAACACCATATATTTT.

V gene TRBV18 combines with J gene TRBJ1-1; 9 nucleotides line up with TRBD1. CDR1 KGHSH and CDR2 LQKENI come from the germline V gene. CDR3 length equals 15 residues. The V gene end was trimmed by 3 bases and the J gene end by 1 base; junction bases not matched to a gene: 3. CDR3 loop: CASSPGTGSNTEAFF. The CDR3 DNA reads TGTGCCAGCTCACCCGGGACAGGGTCGAACACTGAAGCTTTCTTT.

The gene calls are TRBV6-2 or TRBV6-3 and TRBJ1-5; D may be TRBD1 (6 bases). The CDR3 length is 15 residues. Germline V gene data show CDR1 as MNHEY and CDR2 as SVGEGT. Trimming removed 6 bases from V and 7 bases from J, with 19 bases in between. The CDR3 DNA sequence: TGTGCCAGCAGCCCCCGGGACACTCAAGGGCAGCCCCAGCATTTT. Translating gives CASSPRDTQGQPQHF.

The genes are TRBV18 and TRBJ1-2; the D is unclear. There are 15 residues in the CDR3. V dropped 3 bases and J dropped 0 bases, with 11 bases sitting between them. Germline V gene data show CDR1 as KGHSH and CDR2 as LQKENI. In nucleotides, the CDR3 is TGTGCCAGCTCACCCATGACCGACTCTAACTATGGCTACACCTTC. Amino acid sequence: CASSPMTDSNYGYTF.

The chain has TRBV19 and TRBJ2-1, with TRBD2 identical over 8 bases. V trimming: 8 bases; J trimming: 3 bases; junction bases outside the gene matches: 6. This CDR3 comprises 14 residues. Per the germline V gene, CDR1 is LNHDA and CDR2 is SQIVND (reference sequence). CDR3 bases: TGTGCCAGTGGAGCGGGAGTTCTCTACAATGAGCAGTTCTTC. It codes for CASGAGVLYNEQFF.